Listed here are 20 T cell receptor beta chains from one sample, sequenced in a study of blood T cell repertoires in COVID-19. Clones were sequenced by immunoSEQ multiplex PCR, and TCRdb holds only the in-frame ones, with some missing. Among approximately 460,000 clones listed, about 88% were seen once. The source material was peripheral blood. The receptors come from a man in his late teens or twenties with COVID-19, enrolled during active disease.

The genes are TRBV7-8 and TRBJ2-5; 14 nucleotides align to TRBD2. Germline values: CDR1 SGHVS, CDR2 FQNEAQ. The V and J ends lost 5 bases and 5 bases, in that order; junction bases with no gene match: 7. The CDR3 has 16 residues. CDR3 in amino acids: CASSLGTSGGVETQYF. The CDR3 nucleotides read TGTGCCAGCAGCCTCGGGACTAGCGGGGGAGTTGAGACCCAGTACTTC.

In DNA, the CDR3 is TGTGCCAGCAGCTTAGGCGTTAGCGGAACCTCCTACAATGAGCAGTTCTTC. This translates into CASSLGVSGTSYNEQFF. This chain connects TRBV7-9 to TRBJ2-1; TRBD2 is a possible D gene (6 bases). Deletions cut 1 base from V and 0 bases from J, with 13 bases between. This CDR3 is built from 17 residues. Germline-derived CDR1 and CDR2 are SEHNR and FQNEAQ (reference sequence).

The rearrangement uses TRBV5-1 and TRBJ2-2; D is unclear. Trimming shortened V by 0 bases and J by 0 bases, and 9 bases separated the two germline ends. This CDR3 comprises 16 residues. Germline lookup yields CDR1 SGHRS and CDR2 YFSETQ. The CDR3 nucleotides are TGCGCCAGCAGCTTGGAAGGCGGCACGAACACCGGGGAGCTGTTTTTT. This gives the protein CASSLEGGTNTGELFF.

This chain links TRBV28 with TRBJ2-7, with TRBD2 matching over 11 bases. The CDR3 has 15 residues. From germline, CDR1 is MDHEN and CDR2 SYDVKM. V gave up 6 bases and J gave up 3 bases; unmatched junction bases: 7. The CDR3 region is CASSQTGTSGYEQYF. Here the CDR3 DNA reads TGTGCCAGCAGCCAGACCGGGACTAGCGGCTACGAGCAGTACTTC.

The chain is built from TRBV7-8 and TRBJ1-2; 8 nucleotides align to TRBD1. The length of the CDR3 is 15 residues. With 5 bases clipped from V and 7 bases from J, the junction kept 12 bases outside the gene matches. Germline CDR1 reads SGHVS; CDR2 reads FQNEAQ. CDR3 coding DNA: TGTGCCAGCAGCCCACGACCGGGACAGGTTCTTGGCTACACCTTC. Translation gives CASSPRPGQVLGYTF.

This sequence joins TRBV7-6 and TRBJ2-1, with 11 bases identical to TRBD2. Germline V gene sequence: CDR1 SGHVS, CDR2 FNYEAQ. Unmatched junction bases numbered 12, after V lost 2 bases and J lost 6 bases. The length of the CDR3 is 18 residues. The CDR3 DNA follows: TGTGCCAGCAGCTTATATTCCGGCTCTAGCGGGGGGCTCAATGAGCAGTTCTTC. This translates into CASSLYSGSSGGLNEQFF.

The rearrangement uses TRBV7-8 and TRBJ1-4; 9 bases fit TRBD1. Per the germline V gene, CDR1 is SGHVS and CDR2 is FQNEAQ. This CDR3 region has 16 residues. Trimming took 5 bases from V and 7 from J; bases not matched to a gene: 11. DNA for the CDR3: TGTGCCAGCAGCGTACCGGGACAGGGTAGGGGTGAAAAACTGTTTTTT. Translating it yields CASSVPGQGRGEKLFF.

The chain couples TRBV5-4 to TRBJ1-6, with D possibly being TRBD1 (5 bases). V lost 0 bases and J 2 bases, leaving 6 bases between the germline ends. CDR1 and CDR2 from the germline V gene are SGHNT and YYREEE (reference sequence). The CDR3 covers 15 residues. CDR3 protein: CASSLEGPYNSPLHF. CDR3 DNA sequence: TGTGCCAGCAGCTTGGAGGGGCCCTATAATTCACCCCTCCACTTT.

This sequence joins TRBV15 and TRBJ1-1; 7 nucleotides align to TRBD1. CDR1 and CDR2 (germline): LNHNV, YYDKDF (reference sequence). J was trimmed by 8 bases and V by 2 bases; bases with no gene match: 11. The CDR3 runs to 15 residues. CDR3 DNA sequence: TGTGCCACCAGCAGAACCCGGACAGGATATCGCGAAGCTTTCTTT. The encoded protein is CATSRTRTGYREAFF.

This clone was found once. This sample also contains other DNA sequences that code for the same CDR3. This chain uses TRBV3-1 (or the pseudogene TRBV3-2) with TRBJ1-5, with TRBD1 as a possible D gene (5 bases). Germline CDR1 is LGHDT and CDR2 is YNNKEL (reference sequence). The CDR3 spans 14 residues. Trimming removed 2 bases at V and 4 bases at J, with 9 bases between. In nucleotides, the CDR3 is TGTGCCAGCAGCCAATCCGGGGGTAATCAGCCCCAGCATTTT. Protein product: CASSQSGGNQPQHF.

V usage is TRBV12-3 or TRBV12-4 and J usage is TRBJ1-1; D unresolved. Trimming took off 6 bases at V and 2 bases at J, with 10 bases between the two ends. The CDR3 covers 13 residues. The CDR3 region is CASSLTVNTEAFF. CDR3 DNA: TGTGCCAGCAGCCTTACAGTCAACACTGAAGCTTTCTTT.

The chain employs TRBV5-1 and TRBJ1-4, with 8 nucleotides matching TRBD1. Germline CDR1 reads SGHRS; CDR2 reads YFSETQ. With V trimmed by 7 bases and J by 4 bases, 9 bases remained unmatched. The CDR3 consists of 15 residues. This chain's CDR3 is CASGPGQGNNEKLFF. CDR3 in DNA: TGCGCCAGCGGCCCCGGACAGGGAAATAATGAAAAACTGTTTTTT. The entire variable domain, with the rest obtained from reference TRBV5-1 and TRBJ1-4, is as follows: KAGVTQTPRYLIKTRGQQVTLSCSPISGHRSVSWYQQTPGQGLQFLFEYFSETQRNKGNFPGRFSGRQFSNSRSEMNVSTLELGDSALYLCASGPGQGNNEKLFFGSGTQLSVL.

The chain is built from TRBV12-3 or TRBV12-4 and TRBJ2-7; unclear D gene. The CDR3 totals 11 residues. V gave up 0 bases and J gave up 7 bases, with 4 bases separating them. CDR3 protein: CASSLAQEQYF. The CDR3, as DNA: TGTGCCAGCAGTTTAGCGCAGGAGCAGTACTTC.

J is TRBJ2-1 and V is TRBV7-9; 8 nucleotides match TRBD1. Germline CDR1 reads SEHNR; CDR2 reads FQNEAQ (reference sequence). After removal of 5 bases from V and 8 bases from J, the junction contained 17 bases not matched to a gene. The CDR3 extends over 17 amino acids. This CDR3 is CASSPMGIGDRRDEQFF. CDR3 bases: TGTGCCAGCAGCCCCATGGGGATCGGGGACAGGAGAGATGAGCAGTTCTTC.

The CDR3 nucleotides read TGTGCCAGCAGCTTAGAGGCCGGGACAGCCTATGGCTACACCTTC. Encoded protein: CASSLEAGTAYGYTF. The J gene is TRBJ1-2, the V gene TRBV13, with TRBD1 matching over 7 bases. The V gene's germline CDR1 is PRHDT and CDR2 FYEKMQ (reference sequence). The CDR3 sequence is 15 residues long. V was pared by 1 base and J by 4 bases, with 6 bases of the junction left unmatched.

The V gene is TRBV18, the J gene TRBJ2-7; 8 nucleotides match TRBD2. Trimming at V came to 3 bases and at J to 0 bases, leaving 4 bases not matched to a gene. The germline V gene encodes CDR1 KGHSH and CDR2 LQKENI. This CDR3 region has 15 residues. CDR3 sequence (DNA): TGTGCCAGCTCACCGTCCGGGACTAGCTCCTACGAGCAGTACTTC. This gives the protein CASSPSGTSSYEQYF.

The chain is built from TRBV11-2 and TRBJ1-1; 8 bases map to TRBD1. V lost 1 base, J lost 6 bases, and 7 bases stayed unmatched. There are 15 residues in the CDR3. Germline CDR1 reads SGHAT; CDR2 reads FQNNGV. The CDR3 DNA follows: TGTGCCAGCAGCTTAGTAGCCAGGGGGCTTTCTGAAGCTTTCTTT. Translation: CASSLVARGLSEAFF.

This clone was seen more than once but under ten times. The rearrangement links TRBV4-1 to TRBJ1-5; D is perhaps TRBD1 (6 bases). Germline V gene data show CDR1 as MGHRA and CDR2 as YSYEKL. The CDR3 is 17 amino acids. The germline V and J ends were trimmed by 3 bases and 2 bases, with 17 bases remaining between them. In nucleotides, the CDR3 is TGCGCCAGCAGCCATACGGACAGCGCCTTCGGCAATCAGCCCCAGCATTTT. Residues: CASSHTDSAFGNQPQHF.

This chain uses TRBV6-2 or TRBV6-3 with TRBJ2-5, with D unclear. V shed 3 bases and J shed 2 bases, with 10 bases lying between them. Germline V gene lookup returns CDR1 MNHEY and CDR2 SVGEGT. CDR3 length equals 14 residues. Here the CDR3 DNA reads TGTGCCAGCAGTTATATGTCCTCGCAAGAGACCCAGTACTTC. It yields the protein CASSYMSSQETQYF.

This chain links TRBV12-3 or TRBV12-4 with TRBJ2-5; the D gene is possibly TRBD1 (5 bases). The germline V and J ends were trimmed by 2 bases and 3 bases, with 7 bases remaining between them. This CDR3 comprises 13 residues. The CDR3 region has the DNA TGTGCCAGCAGTTTACAGACAGAAGAGACCCAGTACTTC. It encodes CASSLQTEETQYF.